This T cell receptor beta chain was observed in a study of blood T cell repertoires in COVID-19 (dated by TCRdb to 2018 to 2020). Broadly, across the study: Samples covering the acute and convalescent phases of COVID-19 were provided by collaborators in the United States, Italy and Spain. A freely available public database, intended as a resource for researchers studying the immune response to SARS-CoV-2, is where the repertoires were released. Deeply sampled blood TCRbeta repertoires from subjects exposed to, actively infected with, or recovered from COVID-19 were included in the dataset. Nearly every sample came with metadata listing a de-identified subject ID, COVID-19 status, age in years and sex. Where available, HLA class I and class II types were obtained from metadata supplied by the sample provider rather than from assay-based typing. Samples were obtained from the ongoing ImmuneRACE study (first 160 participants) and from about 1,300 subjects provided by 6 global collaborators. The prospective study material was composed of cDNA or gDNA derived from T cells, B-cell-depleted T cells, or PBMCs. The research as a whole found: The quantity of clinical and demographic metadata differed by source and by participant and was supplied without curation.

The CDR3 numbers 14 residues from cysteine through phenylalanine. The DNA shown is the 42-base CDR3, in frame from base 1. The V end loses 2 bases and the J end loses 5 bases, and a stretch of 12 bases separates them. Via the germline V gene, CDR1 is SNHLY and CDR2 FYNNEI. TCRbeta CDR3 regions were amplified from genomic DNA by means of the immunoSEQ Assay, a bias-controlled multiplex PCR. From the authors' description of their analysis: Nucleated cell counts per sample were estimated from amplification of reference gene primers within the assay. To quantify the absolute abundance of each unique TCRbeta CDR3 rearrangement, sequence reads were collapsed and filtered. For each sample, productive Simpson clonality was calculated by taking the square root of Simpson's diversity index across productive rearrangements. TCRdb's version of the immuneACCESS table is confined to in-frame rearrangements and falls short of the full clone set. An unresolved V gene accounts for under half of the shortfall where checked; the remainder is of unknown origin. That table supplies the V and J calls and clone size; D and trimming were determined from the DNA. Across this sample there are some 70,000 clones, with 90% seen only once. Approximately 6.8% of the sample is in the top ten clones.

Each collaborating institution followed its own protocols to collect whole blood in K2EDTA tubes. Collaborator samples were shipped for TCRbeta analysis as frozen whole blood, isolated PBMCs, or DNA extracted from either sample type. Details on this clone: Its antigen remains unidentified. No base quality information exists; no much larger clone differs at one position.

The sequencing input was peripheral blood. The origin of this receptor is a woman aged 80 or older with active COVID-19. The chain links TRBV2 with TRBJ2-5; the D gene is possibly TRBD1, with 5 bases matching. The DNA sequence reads TGTGCCAGCAGTGAACTCTCAGGGCGGGAGACCCAGTACTTC. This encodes CASSELSGRETQYF. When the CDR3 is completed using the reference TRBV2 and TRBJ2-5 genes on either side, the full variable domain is EPEVTQTPSHQVTQMGQEVILRCVPISNHLYFYWYRQILGQKVEFLVSFYNNEISEKSEIFDDQFSVERPDGSNFTLKIRSTKLEDSAMYFCASSELSGRETQYFGPGTRLLVL.